The 22 T cell receptor beta chains listed next were all sequenced from one sample in a study of technical replicates of blood from a handful of donors. TCRdb's copy holds only in-frame clones and misses some; the assay was immunoSEQ multiplex PCR. The table shows roughly 85,000 clones, with roughly 94% occurring only once. Sequencing was done on a sample of T cells isolated from PBMCs. These receptors were collected from a human donor in good health.

The chain recombines TRBV27 with TRBJ2-7; 7 nucleotides agree with TRBD1. V shed 8 bases and J 2 bases; nucleotides not matched to a gene: 3. CDR3 length equals 12 residues. CDR1 is MNHEY and CDR2 is SMNVEV in the germline V gene (reference sequence). CDR3 loop: CASGTVAYEQYF. CDR3 in DNA: TGTGCCAGCGGGACAGTAGCCTACGAGCAGTACTTC.

The rearrangement joins TRBV6-6 to TRBJ1-5; D gene ambiguous. Germline V gene sequence: CDR1 MNHNY, CDR2 SVGAGI (reference sequence). The CDR3 extends over 14 amino acids. Trimming removed 7 bases from V and 0 bases from J, with 10 bases in between. Here the CDR3 DNA reads TGTGCCAGCATCAGCGCTAATAGCAATCAGCCCCAGCATTTT. It codes for CASISANSNQPQHF.

This clone was seen a handful of times. The chain combines TRBV6-1 with TRBJ2-1; D possibly corresponds to TRBD1 (5 bases). Trimming cost V 7 bases and J 2 bases, with 9 bases left between them. The CDR3 runs to 13 residues. CDR1 and CDR2 (germline): MNHNS, SASEGT. The CDR3 bases are TGTGCCAGCATCGACAGAGCCTACAATGAGCAGTTCTTC. The encoded protein is CASIDRAYNEQFF.

This clone came up once. The J gene is TRBJ2-2, the V gene TRBV30, with TRBD2 matching 8 bases. Germline CDR1 GTSNPN, CDR2 SVGIG (reference sequence). This CDR3 has 13 amino acids. J was trimmed by 6 bases and V by 5 bases; bases with no gene match: 5. The CDR3 region has the DNA TGTGCCTGGGAAACGGGGGGGCCCGGGGAGCTGTTTTTT. Its translation: CAWETGGPGELFF.

This clone occurred a few times. The V call is TRBV11-2, the J call TRBJ1-1, with D perhaps TRBD1 (5 bases). The CDR3 consists of 15 residues. V shed 1 base and J shed 0 bases, with 9 bases lying between them. Germline V gene data show CDR1 as SGHAT and CDR2 as FQNNGV. CDR3 nucleotide sequence: TGTGCCAGCAGCTTAGTGCGGGACTTGAACACTGAAGCTTTCTTT. Its protein is CASSLVRDLNTEAFF.

V is TRBV7-3 and J is TRBJ2-5; 11 bases match TRBD2. Germline V gene data show CDR1 as SGHTA and CDR2 as FQGTGA. There are 18 residues in the CDR3. V shed 5 bases and J 2 bases; nucleotides not matched to a gene: 13. The DNA for the CDR3 is TGTGCCAGCAGCATTAGCGGGGGGGCGACCGTGCTGCAAGAGACCCAGTACTTC. It translates to CASSISGGATVLQETQYF.

The J gene is TRBJ2-1, the V gene TRBV9; 10 nucleotides match TRBD2. The trim removed 0 bases at V and 10 bases at J, leaving 10 bases unmatched. The CDR3 has 16 amino acids. The germline V gene encodes CDR1 SGDLS and CDR2 YYNGEE. The CDR3 here is CASSVEAGTSVREQFF. In DNA, the CDR3 is TGTGCCAGCAGCGTAGAAGCCGGGACTAGCGTCAGGGAGCAGTTCTTC.

This chain uses TRBV5-1 with TRBJ2-7, with D tentatively TRBD2 (5 bases). CDR1 and CDR2 (germline): SGHRS, YFSETQ. CDR3 size: 13 residues. Trimming removed 2 bases at V and 3 bases at J, with 9 bases between. The CDR3 is CASSFGRDYEQYF. The CDR3 DNA reads TGCGCCAGCAGCTTCGGACGGGACTACGAGCAGTACTTC. Looking up the rest from reference TRBV5-1 and TRBJ2-7 gives the full variable domain: KAGVTQTPRYLIKTRGQQVTLSCSPISGHRSVSWYQQTPGQGLQFLFEYFSETQRNKGNFPGRFSGRQFSNSRSEMNVSTLELGDSALYLCASSFGRDYEQYFGPGTRLTVT.

J is TRBJ1-3 and V is TRBV7-9; 10 positions match TRBD1. CDR1 and CDR2 from the germline V gene are SEHNR and FQNEAQ (reference sequence). V was pared by 3 bases and J by 4 bases, with 9 bases of the junction left unmatched. The CDR3 has 17 residues. CDR3 sequence (DNA): TGTGCCAGCAGCTTCATCCGACAGGGGGCGAGGGGAAACACCATATATTTT. This translates into CASSFIRQGARGNTIYF.

The chain combines TRBV5-4 with TRBJ2-3; weak D call: TRBD2 (7 bases). CDR1 is SGHNT and CDR2 is YYREEE in the germline V gene (reference sequence). This CDR3 has 14 residues. Between the trimmed V and J ends, which lost 2 bases and 3 bases, there was a span of 10 bases. As DNA, the CDR3 is TGTGCCAGCAGCTTTAAGGGGGGGACAGATACGCAGTATTTT. Amino acid sequence: CASSFKGGTDTQYF. Using reference TRBV5-4 and TRBJ2-3 for the parts outside the CDR3, the full variable domain is ETGVTQSPTHLIKTRGQQVTLRCSSQSGHNTVSWYQQALGQGPQFIFQYYREEENGRGNFPPRFSGLQFPNYSSELNVNALELDDSALYLCASSFKGGTDTQYFGPGTRLTVL.

This rearrangement joins TRBV23-1 to TRBJ2-7, with 9 bases fitting TRBD1. TRBV23-1 is identified as an open reading frame with a role that is uncertain. The CDR3 totals 16 residues. The V gene end was trimmed by 4 bases and the J gene end by 1 base; junction bases not matched to a gene: 8. This CDR3 reads CASSPIPDRGSYEQYF. For the CDR3, the DNA is TGCGCCAGCAGTCCGATCCCGGACAGGGGTTCCTACGAGCAGTACTTC.

This chain connects TRBV19 to TRBJ1-2; 7 bases are shared with TRBD1. The junction had 5 bases not matched to a gene; V was cut back by 2 bases and J by 2 bases. This CDR3 region has 15 residues. The germline V gene has CDR1 LNHDA and CDR2 SQIVND (reference sequence). The CDR3 nucleotides read TGTGCCAGTAGTATACCGGGACAGCCGAACTATGGCTACACCTTC. Protein product: CASSIPGQPNYGYTF.

The V gene is TRBV28, the J gene TRBJ2-1; TRBD2 might be the D (5 bases). The V gene lost 8 bases and the J gene lost 8 bases, with 10 bases spanning the gap. Germline V lookup: CDR1 MDHEN, CDR2 SYDVKM. The CDR3 contains 11 residues. CDR3 coding DNA: TGTGCCAGCGTTTACGGGGATGAGCAGTTCTTC. Its protein product is CASVYGDEQFF.

A word on this clone: Other DNA sequences in the same sample also yield this CDR3. The chain uses TRBV30 and TRBJ2-3; D remains unclear. Per germline, CDR1 GTSNPN and CDR2 SVGIG (reference sequence). The CDR3 has 13 residues. The V end was cut by 0 bases, the J end by 1 base, with 5 bases between. The DNA of the CDR3 is TGTGCCTGGAGTGTACGCGGCACAGATACGCAGTATTTT. Translated, it gives CAWSVRGTDTQYF.

This clone has a single count. The chain links TRBV5-4 to TRBJ1-1; 7 bases are a match to TRBD1. Germline V gene data show CDR1 as SGHNT and CDR2 as YYREEE (reference sequence). After removal of 4 bases from V and 1 base from J, the junction contained 7 bases not matched to a gene. CDR3 length equals 15 residues. The DNA for the CDR3 is TGTGCCAGCAGCCCGGGACAGTTGAGGAACACTGAAGCTTTCTTT. Protein: CASSPGQLRNTEAFF. Together with reference TRBV5-4 and TRBJ1-1, the CDR3 gives the full variable domain: ETGVTQSPTHLIKTRGQQVTLRCSSQSGHNTVSWYQQALGQGPQFIFQYYREEENGRGNFPPRFSGLQFPNYSSELNVNALELDDSALYLCASSPGQLRNTEAFFGQGTRLTVV.

This chain uses TRBV2 with TRBJ2-6; 14 bases map to TRBD2. V shed 6 bases, J shed 0 bases, and the junction held 4 bases outside the gene matches. The CDR3 extends over 18 amino acids. Germline V gene sequence: CDR1 SNHLY, CDR2 FYNNEI. CDR3 protein: CASRGTSGGNSGANVLTF. The CDR3 DNA is TGTGCCAGCAGGGGGACTAGCGGGGGAAACTCTGGGGCCAACGTCCTGACTTTC.

V usage is TRBV7-6 and J usage is TRBJ2-6; tentative D call: TRBD1 (6 bases). The CDR3 length is 16 residues. Germline CDR1 SGHVS, CDR2 FNYEAQ. The V end was cut by 5 bases, the J end by 2 bases, with 13 bases between. In DNA form, the CDR3 reads TGTGCCAGCAGCCAAGAAAACAGGGCTGGGGCCAACGTCCTGACTTTC. Residues: CASSQENRAGANVLTF.

The V call is TRBV6-5, the J call TRBJ1-6; D is unclear. The CDR3 has 16 amino acids. Germline V lookup: CDR1 MNHEY, CDR2 SVGAGI. The V end lost 2 bases, the J end lost 9 bases, and 17 bases lay between the germline ends. Here the CDR3 DNA reads TGTGCCAGCAGTTACCTCCCCCCCTTCAATAGTTCACCCCTCCACTTT. It translates to CASSYLPPFNSSPLHF.

The CDR3 nucleotides read TGTGCCAGTAGCATCACATACGGGACTAACTCCTACGAGCAGTACTTC. Protein: CASSITYGTNSYEQYF. This sequence joins TRBV19 and TRBJ2-7, with TRBD2 identical over 7 bases. The CDR3 loop spans 16 amino acids. The junction had 11 bases not matched to a gene; V was cut back by 6 bases and J by 0 bases. Germline V gene data show CDR1 as LNHDA and CDR2 as SQIVND (reference sequence).

This sequence joins TRBV6-5 and TRBJ1-1; possibly TRBD1 for D (6 bases). The germline V gene has CDR1 MNHEY and CDR2 SVGAGI. V lost 2 bases and J lost 0, with 10 bases in between. The CDR3 runs to 15 residues. In DNA, the CDR3 is TGTGCCAGCAGTTACAATGGGGACATGAACACTGAAGCTTTCTTT. Its translation: CASSYNGDMNTEAFF.

In regard to this clone: One end of the junction varies from germline; a read error may be responsible. The chain joins TRBV2 to TRBJ1-4, with 7 bases that match TRBD1. Germline CDR1 is SNHLY and CDR2 is FYNNEI. This CDR3 is built from 15 residues. The CDR3: CASSEAGTAIRSPKF. CDR3 nucleotides: TGTGCCAGCAGTGAAGCTGGGACAGCGATCCGGTCCCCTAAATTT.

The chain links TRBV19 to TRBJ2-7; 8 nucleotides agree with TRBD1. The CDR3 has 13 amino acids. V gave up 7 bases and J gave up 3 bases; unmatched junction bases: 5. CDR1 is LNHDA and CDR2 is SQIVND in the germline V gene (reference sequence). The CDR3 region is CASNAGQGYEQYF. CDR3 coding DNA: TGTGCCAGTAACGCTGGACAGGGCTACGAGCAGTACTTC. The entire variable domain, with the rest obtained from reference TRBV19 and TRBJ2-7, is as follows: DGGITQSPKYLFRKEGQNVTLSCEQNLNHDAMYWYRQDPGQGLRLIYYSQIVNDFQKGDIAEGYSVSREKKESFPLTVTSAQKNPTAFYLCASNAGQGYEQYFGPGTRLTVT.